These 12 T cell receptor beta chains were all obtained from the same sample, sequenced in a study of circulating CD8 cells and anti-PD-1 response in melanoma. TCR libraries were prepared from 15 ng of total RNA with the QIAseq Immune Repertoire TCR panel. TCRdb re-derived calls from the reads in MiXCR, one entry per CDR3 protein. The table includes 1,400 to 1,500 distinct CDR3 sequences, approximately 8.8% detected once. Four subsets defined by PD-1 and/or TIGIT were sorted from live CD3+CD8+TCRalphabeta+ cells. The material was CD8+ T cells from PBMCs, obtained at baseline or after one month of anti-PD-1 therapy (not recorded which). The source of these receptors is a human donor with melanoma.

Within the sample, this clonotype is medium-sized. The chain combines TRBV27 with TRBJ2-1; maybe TRBD2 (6 bases). V lost 5 bases to trimming and J lost 15 bases, with 11 bases between them. Germline V CDR1 and CDR2: MNHEY, SMNVEV (reference sequence). The length of the CDR3 is 10 residues. DNA of the CDR3: TGTGCCAGCAGTCGCCCCGGGGGGTTCTTC. The encoded protein is CASSRPGGFF.

This clonotype is judged large. The rearrangement uses TRBV21-1 and TRBJ1-5; the table's D gene call, TRBD1, was not cross checked with the DNA. TRBV21-1 corresponds to a pseudogene. CDR3 length equals 13 residues. CDR3 amino acids: CASSGQGDQPQHF. CDR3 coding DNA: TGTGCCAGCAGCGGGCAGGGCGATCAGCCCCAGCATTTT.

This clonotype is labeled as medium-sized. V gene TRBV9 combines with J gene TRBJ2-1, with 7 nucleotides matching TRBD1. The CDR3 has 17 residues. Germline values: CDR1 SGDLS, CDR2 YYNGEE. V lost 0 bases and J lost 5; bases outside the gene matches: 11. The CDR3 DNA reads TGTGCCAGCAGCGTAGCCCGGGACAGACCCGGGGACAATGAGCAGTTCTTC. The encoded protein is CASSVARDRPGDNEQFF.

This clonotype is large in the sample. J is TRBJ1-2 and V is TRBV19; no clear D. Germline V gene lookup returns CDR1 LNHDA and CDR2 SQIVND (reference sequence). This CDR3 has 12 residues. Trimming took off 7 bases at V and 2 bases at J, with 8 bases between the two ends. In DNA, the CDR3 is TGTGCCAGTAAGGAGGGAAACTATGGCTACACCTTC. Its translation is CASKEGNYGYTF. Combining the CDR3 with reference TRBV19 and TRBJ1-2 gives the whole variable domain DGGITQSPKYLFRKEGQNVTLSCEQNLNHDAMYWYRQDPGQGLRLIYYSQIVNDFQKGDIAEGYSVSREKKESFPLTVTSAQKNPTAFYLCASKEGNYGYTFGSGTRLTVV.

The chain is built from TRBV19 and TRBJ2-3; TRBD1 agrees at 8 bases. The CDR3 is made up of 15 amino acids. The germline CDR1 and CDR2 sequences are LNHDA and SQIVND (reference sequence). The junction had 7 bases not matched to a gene; V was cut back by 6 bases and J by 2 bases. Here the CDR3 reads CASSPQDRDTDTQYF. Written as DNA, the CDR3 is TGTGCCAGTAGCCCCCAGGACAGGGACACAGATACGCAGTATTTT.

By share, this clonotype counts as medium-sized (0.01 to 0.1%). CDR3 nucleotide sequence: TGTGCCAGTAGTTATGGACAGGGTCTCTCCTACGAGCAGTACTTC. It translates to CASSYGQGLSYEQYF. The V call is TRBV19, the J call TRBJ2-7, with 8 bases aligning to TRBD1. Unmatched junction bases numbered 6, after V lost 5 bases and J lost 0 bases. Germline CDR1 reads LNHDA; CDR2 reads SQIVND (reference sequence). This CDR3 is built from 15 residues.

This clonotype is categorized as large. The chain employs TRBV9 and TRBJ2-2, with 8 bases aligning to TRBD2. V gave up 4 bases and J gave up 4 bases; unmatched junction bases: 3. The CDR3 sequence is 14 residues long. Germline-derived CDR1 and CDR2 are SGDLS and YYNGEE. The CDR3, as DNA: TGTGCCAGCAGCACCGGGGGGGGCACCGGGGAGCTGTTTTTT. This translates into CASSTGGGTGELFF.

This clonotype is judged large. The chain couples TRBV19 to TRBJ1-6; perhaps TRBD1 as D (5 bases). The CDR3 extends over 17 amino acids. CDR1 is LNHDA, CDR2 SQIVND, per germline (reference sequence). V lost 6 bases to trimming and J lost 3 bases, with 18 bases between them. Here the CDR3 reads CASSPWTQGDYNSPLHF. In DNA form, the CDR3 reads TGTGCCAGTAGCCCCTGGACCCAGGGCGACTATAATTCACCCCTCCACTTT.

Concerning this clonotype: This may stem from a read error, because a much larger clone lies one nucleotide away. The genes are TRBV29-1 and TRBJ2-6, with D possibly being TRBD1 or TRBD2 (5 bases each). Germline CDR1 reads SQVTM; CDR2 reads ANQGSEA. There are 17 residues in the CDR3. V was trimmed by 2 bases and J by 4 bases, leaving 18 bases between them. CDR3: CSVEIGRERHGANVLTF. The CDR3 DNA is TGCAGCGTTGAAATAGGCAGGGAGCGACACGGGGCCAACGTCCTGACTTTC.

The chain recombines TRBV19 with TRBJ2-7; TRBD1 matches at 10 bases. The CDR3 sequence is 14 residues long. The V gene's germline CDR1 is LNHDA and CDR2 SQIVND (reference sequence). V was pared by 10 bases and J by 3 bases, with 9 bases of the junction left unmatched. CDR3 loop: CATQRTGGIYEQYF. The CDR3 DNA reads TGTGCCACTCAACGGACAGGGGGGATCTACGAGCAGTACTTC.

This clonotype is medium-sized (0.01 to 0.1%) by share. The V gene is TRBV29-1, the J gene TRBJ2-7, with D perhaps TRBD1 (6 bases). Trimming shortened V by 7 bases and J by 1 base, and 11 bases separated the two germline ends. From germline, CDR1 is SQVTM and CDR2 ANQGSEA. CDR3 length: 12 residues. The CDR3 bases are TGCAGCGGCTGGGACACATCCTACGAGCAGTACTTC. The encoded protein is CSGWDTSYEQYF.

Points on this clonotype: The junction does not match germline at one end; this may be a read error. The genes are TRBV19 and TRBJ2-7, with D uncertain. The germline V gene encodes CDR1 LNHDA and CDR2 SQIVND (reference sequence). The CDR3 is made up of 13 amino acids. In nucleotides, the CDR3 is TGTGCCAGTAGTTCTGAGATACCCGGACGGGCCCAGTTC. Protein product: CASSSEIPGRAQF.